This T cell receptor beta chain was retrieved from a study of T cell changes during pregnancy in multiple sclerosis. Produced via immunoSEQ multiplex PCR; TCRdb's table is partial and in-frame only. The sample has 40,000 to 55,000 clones; about nine tenths are singletons. CDR3 length: 13 residues. V lost 2 bases to trimming and J lost 7 bases, with 8 bases between them. The germline gives CDR1 LNHNV, CDR2 YYDKDF (reference sequence). The starting material was CD4+ T cells from peripheral blood mononuclear cells, obtained after pregnancy. V and J are TRBV15 and TRBJ2-2, with D maybe TRBD1 (5 bases). The clonotype was recovered from a female donor in good health, enrolled as a control in a pregnancy study. CDR3 residues: CATSRRGGGELFF. The CDR3 nucleotides read TGTGCCACCAGCAGAAGGGGCGGCGGGGAGCTGTTTTTT.